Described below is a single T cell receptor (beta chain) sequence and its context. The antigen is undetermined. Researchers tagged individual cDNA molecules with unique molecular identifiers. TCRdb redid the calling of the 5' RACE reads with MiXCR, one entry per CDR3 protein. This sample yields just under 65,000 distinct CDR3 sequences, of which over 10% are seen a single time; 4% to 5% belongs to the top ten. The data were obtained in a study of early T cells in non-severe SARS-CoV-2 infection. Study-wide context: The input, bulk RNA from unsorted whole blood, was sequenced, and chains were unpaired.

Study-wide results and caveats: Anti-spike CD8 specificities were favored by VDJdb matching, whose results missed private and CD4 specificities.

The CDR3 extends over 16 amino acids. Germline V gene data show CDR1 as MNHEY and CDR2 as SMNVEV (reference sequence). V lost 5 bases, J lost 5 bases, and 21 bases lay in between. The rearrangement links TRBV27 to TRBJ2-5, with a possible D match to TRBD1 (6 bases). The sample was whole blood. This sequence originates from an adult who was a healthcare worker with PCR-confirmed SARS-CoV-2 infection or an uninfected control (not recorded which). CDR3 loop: CASSQQPTGNGETQYF. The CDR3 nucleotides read TGTGCCAGCAGTCAGCAGCCAACAGGGAATGGGGAGACCCAGTACTTC.